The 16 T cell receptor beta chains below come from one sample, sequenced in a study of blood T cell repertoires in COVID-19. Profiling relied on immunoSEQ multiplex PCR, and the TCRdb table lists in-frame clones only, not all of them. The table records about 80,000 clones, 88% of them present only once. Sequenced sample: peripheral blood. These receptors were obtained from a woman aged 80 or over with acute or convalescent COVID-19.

This CDR3 is CASSSQGNQPQHF. CDR3 nucleotides: TGCGCCAGCAGTAGCCAGGGCAATCAGCCCCAGCATTTT. This rearrangement joins TRBV10-2 to TRBJ1-5; D is ambiguous. Trimming shortened V by 5 bases and J by 2 bases, and 7 bases separated the two germline ends. Per the germline V gene, CDR1 is WSHSY and CDR2 is SAAADI. The CDR3 consists of 13 residues.

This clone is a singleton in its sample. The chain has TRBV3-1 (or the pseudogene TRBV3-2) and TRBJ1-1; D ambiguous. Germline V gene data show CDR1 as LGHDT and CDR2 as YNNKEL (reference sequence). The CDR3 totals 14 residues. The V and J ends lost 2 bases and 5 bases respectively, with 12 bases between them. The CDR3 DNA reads TGTGCCAGCAGCCAAAAGGCCCCGGGGACTGAAGCTTTCTTT. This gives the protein CASSQKAPGTEAFF.

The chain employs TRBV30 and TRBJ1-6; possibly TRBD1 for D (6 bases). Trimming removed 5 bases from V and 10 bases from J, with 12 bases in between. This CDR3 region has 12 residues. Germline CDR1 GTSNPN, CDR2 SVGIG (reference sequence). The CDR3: CAWGGQASPLHF. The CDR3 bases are TGTGCCTGGGGGGGACAAGCCTCACCCCTCCACTTT.

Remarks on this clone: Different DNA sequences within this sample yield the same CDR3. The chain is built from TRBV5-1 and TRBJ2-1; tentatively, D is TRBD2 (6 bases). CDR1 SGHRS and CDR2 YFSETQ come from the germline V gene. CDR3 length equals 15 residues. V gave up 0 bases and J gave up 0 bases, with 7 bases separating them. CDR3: CASSLDGSSYNEQFF. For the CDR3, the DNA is TGCGCCAGCAGCTTGGACGGGAGCTCCTACAATGAGCAGTTCTTC.

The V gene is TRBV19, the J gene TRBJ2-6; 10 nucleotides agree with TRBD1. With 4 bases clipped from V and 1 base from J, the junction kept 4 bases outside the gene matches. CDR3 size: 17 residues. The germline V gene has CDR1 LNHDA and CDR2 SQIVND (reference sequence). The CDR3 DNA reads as TGTGCCAGTAGTACCGGGACAGGGGTATCTGGGGCCAACGTCCTGACTTTC. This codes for CASSTGTGVSGANVLTF.

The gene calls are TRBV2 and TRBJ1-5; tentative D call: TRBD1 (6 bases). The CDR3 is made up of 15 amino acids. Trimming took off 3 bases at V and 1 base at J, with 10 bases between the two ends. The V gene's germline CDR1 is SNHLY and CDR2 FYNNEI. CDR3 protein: CASSEGGASNQPQHF. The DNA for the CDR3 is TGTGCCAGCAGTGAGGGGGGGGCAAGCAATCAGCCCCAGCATTTT.

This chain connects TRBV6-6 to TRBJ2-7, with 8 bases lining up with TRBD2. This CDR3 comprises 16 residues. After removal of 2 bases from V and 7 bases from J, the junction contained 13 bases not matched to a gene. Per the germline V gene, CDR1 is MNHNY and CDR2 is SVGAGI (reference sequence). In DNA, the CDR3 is TGTGCCAGCAGTTACCCTTCAGGTAGCGGGGACGAGGAGCAGTACTTC. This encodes CASSYPSGSGDEEQYF.

The CDR3 DNA follows: TGTGCCAGCAGTTTATATACCACAACAGGTGATACCTACGAGCAGTACTTC. Translation gives CASSLYTTTGDTYEQYF. The chain employs TRBV27 and TRBJ2-7, with D tentatively TRBD1 (5 bases). The CDR3 spans 17 residues. Germline V lookup: CDR1 MNHEY, CDR2 SMNVEV (reference sequence). V gave up 1 base and J gave up 2 bases, with 18 bases separating them.

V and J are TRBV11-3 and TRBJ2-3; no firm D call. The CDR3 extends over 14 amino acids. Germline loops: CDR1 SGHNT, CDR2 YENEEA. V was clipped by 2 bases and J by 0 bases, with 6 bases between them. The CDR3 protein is CASSLYGSTDTQYF. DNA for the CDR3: TGTGCCAGCAGCTTATACGGGAGCACAGATACGCAGTATTTT.

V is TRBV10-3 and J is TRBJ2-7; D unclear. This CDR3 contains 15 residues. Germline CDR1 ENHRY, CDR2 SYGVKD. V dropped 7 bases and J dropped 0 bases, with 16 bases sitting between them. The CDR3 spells CAINPTDSSSYEQYF. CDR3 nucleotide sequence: TGTGCCATCAACCCAACCGACTCGAGCTCCTACGAGCAGTACTTC.

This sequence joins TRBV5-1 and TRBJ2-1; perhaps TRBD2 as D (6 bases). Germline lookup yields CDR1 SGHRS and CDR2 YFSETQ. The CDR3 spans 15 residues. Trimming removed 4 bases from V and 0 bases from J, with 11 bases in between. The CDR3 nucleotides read TGCGCCAGCAGCCCCGGACTATTCTCCTACAATGAGCAGTTCTTC. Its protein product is CASSPGLFSYNEQFF.

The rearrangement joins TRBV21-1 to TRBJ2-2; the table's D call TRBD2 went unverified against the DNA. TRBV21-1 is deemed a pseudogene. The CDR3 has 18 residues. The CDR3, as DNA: TGTGCCAGCAGCAAAGCCGGCGGCGGGGGGGCTCGGACCGGGGAGCTGTTTTTT. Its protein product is CASSKAGGGGARTGELFF.

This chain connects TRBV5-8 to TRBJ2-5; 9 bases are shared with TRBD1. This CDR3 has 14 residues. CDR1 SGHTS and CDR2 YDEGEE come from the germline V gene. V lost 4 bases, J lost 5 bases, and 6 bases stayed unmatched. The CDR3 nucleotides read TGTGCCAGCAGCGCCGGGACAGGGTTTGAGACCCAGTACTTC. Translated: CASSAGTGFETQYF. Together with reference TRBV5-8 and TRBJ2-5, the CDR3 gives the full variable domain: EAGVTQSPTHLIKTRGQQATLRCSPISGHTSVYWYQQALGLGLQFLLWYDEGEERNRGNFPPRFSGRQFPNYSSELNVNALELEDSALYLCASSAGTGFETQYFGPGTRLLVL.

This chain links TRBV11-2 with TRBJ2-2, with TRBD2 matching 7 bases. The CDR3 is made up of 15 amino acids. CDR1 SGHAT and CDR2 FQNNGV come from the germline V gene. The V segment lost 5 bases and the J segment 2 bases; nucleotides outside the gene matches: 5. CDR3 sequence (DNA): TGTGCCAGCAGCCCCCCGGGACTAAACACCGGGGAGCTGTTTTTT. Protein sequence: CASSPPGLNTGELFF.

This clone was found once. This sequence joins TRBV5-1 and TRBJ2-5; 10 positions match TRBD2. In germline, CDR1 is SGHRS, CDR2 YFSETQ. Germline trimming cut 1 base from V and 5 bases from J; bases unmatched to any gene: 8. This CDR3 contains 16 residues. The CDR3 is CASSLRLAGVGETQYF. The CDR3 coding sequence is TGCGCCAGCAGCTTGAGGCTAGCGGGAGTTGGCGAGACCCAGTACTTC.

The CDR3 spells CASSYTGSNQPQHF. DNA for the CDR3: TGTGCCAGCAGTTACACAGGGAGCAATCAGCCCCAGCATTTT. The V gene is TRBV6-5, the J gene TRBJ1-5, with D possibly being TRBD1 (6 bases). The CDR3 length is 14 residues. In germline, CDR1 is MNHEY, CDR2 SVGAGI. The V end was cut by 2 bases, the J end by 1 base, with 6 bases between.